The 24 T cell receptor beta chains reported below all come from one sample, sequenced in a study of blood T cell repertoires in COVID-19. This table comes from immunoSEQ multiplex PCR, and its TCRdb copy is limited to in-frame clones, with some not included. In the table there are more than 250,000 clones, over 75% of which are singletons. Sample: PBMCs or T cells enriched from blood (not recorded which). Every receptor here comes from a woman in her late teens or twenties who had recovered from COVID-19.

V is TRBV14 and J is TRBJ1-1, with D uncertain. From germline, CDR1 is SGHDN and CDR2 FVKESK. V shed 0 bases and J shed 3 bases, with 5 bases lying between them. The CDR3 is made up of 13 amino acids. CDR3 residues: CASSQDPDTEAFF. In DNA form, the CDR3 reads TGTGCCAGCAGCCAAGATCCCGACACTGAAGCTTTCTTT.

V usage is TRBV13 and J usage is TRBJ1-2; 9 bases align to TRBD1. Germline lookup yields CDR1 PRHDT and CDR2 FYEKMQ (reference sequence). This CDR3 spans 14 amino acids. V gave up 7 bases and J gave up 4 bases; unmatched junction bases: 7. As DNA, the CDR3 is TGTGCCAGCACCAATACAGGGGGCGTCTATGGCTACACCTTC. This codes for CASTNTGGVYGYTF. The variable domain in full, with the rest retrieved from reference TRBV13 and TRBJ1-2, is AAGVIQSPRHLIKEKRETATLKCYPIPRHDTVYWYQQGPGQDPQFLISFYEKMQSDKGSIPDRFSAQQFSDYHSELNMSSLELGDSALYFCASTNTGGVYGYTFGSGTRLTVV.

The CDR3 region is CASSADRGNYEQYF. In DNA form, the CDR3 reads TGCGCCAGCAGCGCGGACAGGGGTAACTACGAGCAGTACTTC. This rearrangement joins TRBV5-1 to TRBJ2-7; 9 bases agree with TRBD1. CDR1 and CDR2 from the germline V gene are SGHRS and YFSETQ. CDR3 length equals 14 residues. Trimming took 4 bases from V and 3 from J; bases not matched to a gene: 5.

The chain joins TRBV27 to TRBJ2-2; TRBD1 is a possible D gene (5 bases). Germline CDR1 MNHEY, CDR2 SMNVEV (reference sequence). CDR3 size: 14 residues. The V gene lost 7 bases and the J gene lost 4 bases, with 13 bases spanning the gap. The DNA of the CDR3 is TGTGCCAGCACCCGACAGACTGGCACCGGGGAGCTGTTTTTT. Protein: CASTRQTGTGELFF.

The CDR3 sequence is CASSEGLAGVAGELFF. Written as DNA, the CDR3 is TGTGCCAGCAGTGAGGGACTAGCGGGAGTAGCCGGGGAGCTGTTTTTT. The chain has TRBV9 and TRBJ2-2; the match to TRBD2 covers 14 bases. The trim removed 5 bases at V and 6 bases at J, leaving 6 bases unmatched. The CDR3 consists of 16 residues. Germline lookup yields CDR1 SGDLS and CDR2 YYNGEE.

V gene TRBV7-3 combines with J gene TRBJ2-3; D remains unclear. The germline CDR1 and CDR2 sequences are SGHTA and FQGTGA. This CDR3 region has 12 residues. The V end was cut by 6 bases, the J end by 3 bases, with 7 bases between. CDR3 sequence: CASSLETDTQYF. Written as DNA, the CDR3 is TGTGCCAGCAGTTTGGAGACAGATACGCAGTATTTT.

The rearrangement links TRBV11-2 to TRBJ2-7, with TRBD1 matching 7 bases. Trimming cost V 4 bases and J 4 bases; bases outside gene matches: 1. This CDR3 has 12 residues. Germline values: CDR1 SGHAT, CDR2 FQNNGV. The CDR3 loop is CASSSQGYEQYF. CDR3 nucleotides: TGTGCCAGCAGCTCACAGGGGTACGAGCAGTACTTC.

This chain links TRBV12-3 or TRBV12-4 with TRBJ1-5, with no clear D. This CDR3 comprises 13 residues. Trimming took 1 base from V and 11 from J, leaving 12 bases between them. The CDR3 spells CASSLDPRRSQHF. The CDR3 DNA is TGTGCCAGCAGTTTAGACCCCCGGAGGTCCCAGCATTTT.

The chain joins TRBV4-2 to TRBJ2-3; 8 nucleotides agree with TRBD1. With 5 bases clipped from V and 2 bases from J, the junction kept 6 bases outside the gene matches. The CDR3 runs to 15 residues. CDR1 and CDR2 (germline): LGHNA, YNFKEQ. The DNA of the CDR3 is TGTGCCAGCAGCGCCGGGACAGGTGACACAGATACGCAGTATTTT. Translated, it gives CASSAGTGDTDTQYF.

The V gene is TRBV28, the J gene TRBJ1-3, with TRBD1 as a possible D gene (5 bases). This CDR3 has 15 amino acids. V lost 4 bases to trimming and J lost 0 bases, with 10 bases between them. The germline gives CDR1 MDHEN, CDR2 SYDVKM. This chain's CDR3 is CASSSGQDSGNTIYF. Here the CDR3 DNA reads TGTGCCAGCAGTTCCGGACAAGACTCTGGAAACACCATATATTTT.

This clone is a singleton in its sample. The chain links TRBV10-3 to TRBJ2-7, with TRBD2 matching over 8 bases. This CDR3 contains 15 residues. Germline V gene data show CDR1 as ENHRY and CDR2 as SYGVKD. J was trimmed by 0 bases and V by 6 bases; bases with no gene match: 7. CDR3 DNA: TGTGCCATCAGAGGTAACGGGAGGGTCTCCTACGAGCAGTACTTC. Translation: CAIRGNGRVSYEQYF.

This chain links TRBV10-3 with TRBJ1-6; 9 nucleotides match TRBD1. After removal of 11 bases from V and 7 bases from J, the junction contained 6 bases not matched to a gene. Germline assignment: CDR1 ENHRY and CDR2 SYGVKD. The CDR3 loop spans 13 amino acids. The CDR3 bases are TGTGCCGGGGGGGACAGGGAGAATTCACCCCTCCACTTT. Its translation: CAGGDRENSPLHF.

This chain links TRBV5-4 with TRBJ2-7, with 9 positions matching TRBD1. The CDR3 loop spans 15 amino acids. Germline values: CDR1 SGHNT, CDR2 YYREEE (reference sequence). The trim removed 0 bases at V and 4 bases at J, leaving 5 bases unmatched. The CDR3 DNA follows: TGTGCCAGCAGCTTGGACGGGACAGGGATATACGAGCAGTACTTC. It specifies CASSLDGTGIYEQYF.

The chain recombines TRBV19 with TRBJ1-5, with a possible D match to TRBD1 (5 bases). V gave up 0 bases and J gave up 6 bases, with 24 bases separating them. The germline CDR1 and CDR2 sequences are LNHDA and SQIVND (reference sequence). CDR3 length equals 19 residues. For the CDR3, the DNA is TGTGCCAGTAGTATAGATCTCTATCAGGGTAATTTCCTCAGTCAGCCCCAGCATTTT. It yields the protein CASSIDLYQGNFLSQPQHF.

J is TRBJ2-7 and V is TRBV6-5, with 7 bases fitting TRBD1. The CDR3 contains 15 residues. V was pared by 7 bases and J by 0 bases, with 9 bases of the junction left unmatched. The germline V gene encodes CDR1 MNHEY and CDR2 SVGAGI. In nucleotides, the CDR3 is TGTGCCAGCACCAACGACAGGGCAGGCTCCTACGAGCAGTACTTC. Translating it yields CASTNDRAGSYEQYF.

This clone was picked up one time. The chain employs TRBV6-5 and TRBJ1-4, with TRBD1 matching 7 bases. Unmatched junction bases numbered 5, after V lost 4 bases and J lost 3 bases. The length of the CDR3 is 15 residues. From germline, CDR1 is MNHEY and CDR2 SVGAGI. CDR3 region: CASSFYRGSNEKLFF. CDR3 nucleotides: TGTGCCAGCAGTTTTTACAGGGGTTCTAATGAAAAACTGTTTTTT.

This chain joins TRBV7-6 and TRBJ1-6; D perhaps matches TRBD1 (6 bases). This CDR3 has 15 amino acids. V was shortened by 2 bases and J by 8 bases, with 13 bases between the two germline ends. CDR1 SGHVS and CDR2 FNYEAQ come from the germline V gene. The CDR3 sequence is CASSLNQGPYSPLHF. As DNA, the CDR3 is TGTGCCAGCAGCTTAAACCAGGGGCCCTATTCACCCCTCCACTTT.

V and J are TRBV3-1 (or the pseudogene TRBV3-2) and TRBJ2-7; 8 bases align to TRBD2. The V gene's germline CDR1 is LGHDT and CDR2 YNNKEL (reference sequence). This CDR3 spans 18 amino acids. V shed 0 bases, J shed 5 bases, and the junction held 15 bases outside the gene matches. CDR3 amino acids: CASSQDRSRIAGSHEQYF. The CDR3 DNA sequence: TGTGCCAGCAGCCAAGATCGAAGTAGAATAGCGGGATCCCACGAGCAGTACTTC.

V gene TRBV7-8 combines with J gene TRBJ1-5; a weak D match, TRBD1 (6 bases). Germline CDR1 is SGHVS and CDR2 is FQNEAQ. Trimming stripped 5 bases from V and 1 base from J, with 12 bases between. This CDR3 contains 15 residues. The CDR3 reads CASSADSASNQPQHF. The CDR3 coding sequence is TGTGCCAGCAGCGCGGACAGTGCGAGCAATCAGCCCCAGCATTTT.

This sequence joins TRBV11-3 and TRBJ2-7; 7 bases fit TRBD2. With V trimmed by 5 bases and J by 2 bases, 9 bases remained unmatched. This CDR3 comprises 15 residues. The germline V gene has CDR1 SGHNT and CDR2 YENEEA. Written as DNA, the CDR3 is TGTGCCAGCAGCCCCCACGGGGGGTTAACCTACGAGCAGTACTTC. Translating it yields CASSPHGGLTYEQYF. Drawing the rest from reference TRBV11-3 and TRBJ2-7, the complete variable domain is EAGVVQSPRYKIIEKKQPVAFWCNPISGHNTLYWYLQNLGQGPELLIRYENEEAVDDSQLPKDRFSAERLKGVDSTLKIQPAELGDSAVYLCASSPHGGLTYEQYFGPGTRLTVT.

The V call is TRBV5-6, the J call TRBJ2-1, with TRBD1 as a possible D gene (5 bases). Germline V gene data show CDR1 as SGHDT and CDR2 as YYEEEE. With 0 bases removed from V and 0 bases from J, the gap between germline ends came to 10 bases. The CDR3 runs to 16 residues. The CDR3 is CASSLEGAPSYNEQFF. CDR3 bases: TGTGCCAGCAGCTTGGAAGGGGCCCCCTCCTACAATGAGCAGTTCTTC.

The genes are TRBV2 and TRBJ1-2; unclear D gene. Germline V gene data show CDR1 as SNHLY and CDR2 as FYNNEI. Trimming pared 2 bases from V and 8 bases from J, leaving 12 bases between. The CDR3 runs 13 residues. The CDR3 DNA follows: TGTGCCAGCAGTGAAAGGCAGGTCACCGGCTACACCTTC. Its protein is CASSERQVTGYTF.

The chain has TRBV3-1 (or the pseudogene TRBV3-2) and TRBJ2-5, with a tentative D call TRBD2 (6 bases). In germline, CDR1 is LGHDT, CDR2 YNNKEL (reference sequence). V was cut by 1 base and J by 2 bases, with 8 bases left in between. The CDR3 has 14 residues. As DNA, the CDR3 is TGTGCCAGCAGCCAAGCGGGAGAGCAAGAGACCCAGTACTTC. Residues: CASSQAGEQETQYF.

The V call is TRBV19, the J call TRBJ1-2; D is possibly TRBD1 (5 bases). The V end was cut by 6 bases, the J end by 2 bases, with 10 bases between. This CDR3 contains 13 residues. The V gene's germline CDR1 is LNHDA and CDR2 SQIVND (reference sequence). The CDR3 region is CASRPGRNYGYTF. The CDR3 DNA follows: TGTGCCAGTAGACCAGGGAGGAACTATGGCTACACCTTC.